The clone carrying this T cell receptor beta chain was found a few times. The target antigen is unknown. The CDR3 goes on 3 residues after the read ends, and that part is filled in from the germline J gene. Per the germline V gene, CDR1 is LNHDA and CDR2 is SQIVND (reference sequence). The ends lost 3 bases at V and 1 base at J; junction bases unmatched: 2. This CDR3 region has 15 residues. Heparinized whole blood, about 4.5 to 8.5 ml, came from each donor. The data stem from a study of T cell clonality in common variable immunodeficiency. Whole-study results and caveats: Common variable immunodeficiency TCR beta sequences reportedly had fewer deletions and N-nucleotide insertions.

Data came from immunoSEQ multiplex PCR; TCRdb stores just in-frame clones and leaves some out. The sample was found to contain approximately 11,000 clones, and every one recurs. The chain combines TRBV19 with TRBJ2-2; 7 bases are a match to TRBD2. The sequence derives from a human donor with common variable immunodeficiency. The specimen sequenced was peripheral blood mononuclear cells. The sequenced part of the CDR3 DNA is TGTGCCAGTAGTATCTCTAGCGGGAACACCGGGGAG. Translation gives CASSISSGNTGE. The entire CDR3 sequence reads CASSISSGNTGELFF.